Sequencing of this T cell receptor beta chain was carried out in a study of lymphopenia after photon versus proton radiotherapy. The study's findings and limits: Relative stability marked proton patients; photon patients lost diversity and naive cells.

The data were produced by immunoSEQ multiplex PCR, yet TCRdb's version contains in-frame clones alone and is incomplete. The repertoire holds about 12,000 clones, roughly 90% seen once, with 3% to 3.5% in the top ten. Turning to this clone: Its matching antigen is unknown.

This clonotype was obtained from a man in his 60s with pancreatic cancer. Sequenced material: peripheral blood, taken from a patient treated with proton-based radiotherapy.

Here the CDR3 reads CASSLGASGRVVNEQFF. The CDR3 DNA follows: TGTGCCAGCAGTTTAGGCGCTAGCGGGAGGGTGGTGAATGAGCAGTTCTTC. The rearrangement links TRBV28 to TRBJ2-1, with TRBD2 matching over 12 bases. Germline V gene data show CDR1 as MDHEN and CDR2 as SYDVKM. J was trimmed by 7 bases and V by 2 bases; bases with no gene match: 9. CDR3 size: 17 residues.